What follows are 20 T cell receptor beta chains derived from one specimen sequenced in a study of blood T cell repertoires in COVID-19. The method was immunoSEQ multiplex PCR; TCRdb's version includes in-frame clones alone and lacks a portion of them. Found here are a few hundred thousand clones, about 91% of them singletons; the top ten hold more than 6.5%. The sequenced material came from peripheral blood. These receptor sequences come from a woman aged 25 to 45 who had recovered from COVID-19.

This clone was found many times. V usage is TRBV18 and J usage is TRBJ2-1; tentative D call: TRBD1 (5 bases). Trimming took 6 bases from V and 15 from J, leaving 12 bases between them. Germline lookup yields CDR1 KGHSH and CDR2 LQKENI. The CDR3 is 10 amino acids. The CDR3 region is CASSSLRGFF. The DNA of the CDR3 is TGTGCCAGCTCCAGCTTAAGGGGGTTCTTC.

The chain employs TRBV27 and TRBJ1-3; 7 bases line up with TRBD1. V lost 6 bases, J lost 2 bases, and 4 bases stayed unmatched. Germline CDR1 is MNHEY and CDR2 is SMNVEV (reference sequence). The CDR3 consists of 14 residues. CDR3 nucleotides: TGTGCCAGCAGGTCCGGGACAGCTGGAAACACCATATATTTT. The encoded protein is CASRSGTAGNTIYF.

The chain employs TRBV4-1 and TRBJ2-2; TRBD2 might be the D (6 bases). Per the germline V gene, CDR1 is MGHRA and CDR2 is YSYEKL. The CDR3 contains 17 residues. V was trimmed by 2 bases and J by 5 bases, leaving 18 bases between them. As DNA, the CDR3 is TGCGCCAGCAGCCAACCTCGCGGGGCCTTAAAGACCGGGGAGCTGTTTTTT. Translated: CASSQPRGALKTGELFF.

This rearrangement joins TRBV2 to TRBJ2-3; 15 positions match TRBD2. Trimming at V came to 6 bases and at J to 2 bases, leaving 9 bases not matched to a gene. Germline lookup yields CDR1 SNHLY and CDR2 FYNNEI. This CDR3 is 18 amino acids long. Written as DNA, the CDR3 is TGTGCCAGCAGGGATGCGGGACTAGCGGGGGGACCCACAGATACGCAGTATTTT. This gives the protein CASRDAGLAGGPTDTQYF.

The chain couples TRBV27 to TRBJ1-5; a weak D match, TRBD1 (6 bases). Trimming cost V 3 bases and J 9 bases, with 12 bases left between them. The CDR3 covers 13 residues. Germline V gene sequence: CDR1 MNHEY, CDR2 SMNVEV (reference sequence). The CDR3 loop is CASSLYREGPQHF. DNA for the CDR3: TGTGCCAGCAGTTTGTACAGGGAAGGGCCCCAGCATTTT.

A remark on this clone: A junction end diverges from the germline sequence, so it may reflect a read error. The chain couples TRBV5-4 to TRBJ2-2; 9 bases align to TRBD1. CDR3 length: 15 amino acids. The V gene's germline CDR1 is SGHNT and CDR2 YYREEE (reference sequence). CDR3 sequence: CASSSGQGNAGELFF. CDR3 bases: TGTGCCAGCAGCTCCGGACAGGGGAACGCCGGGGAGCTGTTTTTT.

In DNA form, the CDR3 reads TGCGCCAGCAGCTTGGTAGTGGCAGGGAAAGAGACCCAGTACTTC. Encoded protein: CASSLVVAGKETQYF. This chain joins TRBV5-1 and TRBJ2-5; D is possibly TRBD1 (5 bases). Per germline, CDR1 SGHRS and CDR2 YFSETQ. The CDR3 is made up of 15 amino acids. V was trimmed by 0 bases and J by 3 bases, leaving 12 bases between them. Using reference TRBV5-1 and TRBJ2-5 for the parts outside the CDR3, the full variable domain is KAGVTQTPRYLIKTRGQQVTLSCSPISGHRSVSWYQQTPGQGLQFLFEYFSETQRNKGNFPGRFSGRQFSNSRSEMNVSTLELGDSALYLCASSLVVAGKETQYFGPGTRLLVL.

V and J are TRBV2 and TRBJ2-2; weak D call: TRBD2 (6 bases). This CDR3 contains 13 residues. Germline lookup yields CDR1 SNHLY and CDR2 FYNNEI. The V end lost 7 bases, the J end lost 5 bases, and 11 bases lay between the germline ends. CDR3 loop: CASKGGVTGELFF. The CDR3 DNA sequence: TGTGCCAGCAAGGGCGGGGTGACCGGGGAGCTGTTTTTT.

The chain carries TRBV18 and TRBJ2-3, with TRBD2 identical over 7 bases. Germline loops: CDR1 KGHSH, CDR2 LQKENI. The CDR3 runs 16 residues. V lost 0 bases and J lost 4; bases outside the gene matches: 7. The CDR3 sequence: CASSPPLGGSADTQYF. CDR3 in DNA: TGTGCCAGCTCACCACCGCTGGGAGGGTCAGCAGATACGCAGTATTTT.

The CDR3 reads CASSVEPSEDYNEQFF. The DNA for the CDR3 is TGTGCCAGCAGCGTAGAGCCTAGCGAAGACTACAATGAGCAGTTCTTC. The V call is TRBV9, the J call TRBJ2-1; perhaps TRBD2 as D (6 bases). CDR3 length: 16 residues. The germline V and J ends were trimmed by 0 bases and 3 bases, with 13 bases remaining between them. The germline gives CDR1 SGDLS, CDR2 YYNGEE.

This chain uses TRBV28 with TRBJ2-6; perhaps TRBD1 as D (5 bases). Trimming shortened V by 5 bases and J by 0 bases, and 29 bases separated the two germline ends. The CDR3 totals 22 residues. Germline V gene sequence: CDR1 MDHEN, CDR2 SYDVKM. The CDR3 here is CASSPLWGWTNHPSSGANVLTF. The DNA for the CDR3 is TGTGCCAGCAGTCCGCTCTGGGGCTGGACCAACCACCCGTCCTCTGGGGCCAACGTCCTGACTTTC.

This chain connects TRBV20-1 to TRBJ2-2, with 8 bases matching TRBD1. Looked up from germline, CDR1 is DFQATT and CDR2 is SNEGSKA (reference sequence). This CDR3 comprises 14 residues. V was clipped by 3 bases and J by 5 bases; unmatched bases: 5. CDR3 protein: CSASYTGGTGELFF. As DNA, the CDR3 is TGCAGTGCTAGTTACACAGGGGGGACCGGGGAGCTGTTTTTT.

The V and J genes are TRBV14 and TRBJ2-7; 7 nucleotides agree with TRBD1. Trimming cost V 5 bases and J 3 bases; bases outside gene matches: 10. Germline loops: CDR1 SGHDN, CDR2 FVKESK. This CDR3 is 15 amino acids long. The DNA for the CDR3 is TGTGCCAGCAGCTCCCGGGACAGTGCACGCTACGAGCAGTACTTC. Translating it yields CASSSRDSARYEQYF. Full variable domain (outside the CDR3, taken from reference TRBV14 and TRBJ2-7): EAGVTQFPSHSVIEKGQTVTLRCDPISGHDNLYWYRRVMGKEIKFLLHFVKESKQDESGMPNNRFLAERTGGTYSTLKVQPAELEDSGVYFCASSSRDSARYEQYFGPGTRLTVT.

The chain recombines TRBV7-3 with TRBJ2-3; TRBD1 agrees at 8 bases. CDR3 length: 15 amino acids. Germline-derived CDR1 and CDR2 are SGHTA and FQGTGA. Losses at the gene ends were 4 bases for V and 4 bases for J; bases not matched to a gene: 7. CDR3 nucleotide sequence: TGTGCCAGCAGCTCCCCAGGGGGCCGAGCAGATACGCAGTATTTT. Encoded protein: CASSSPGGRADTQYF.

The chain employs TRBV4-3 and TRBJ1-2; possibly TRBD1 for D (5 bases). Germline V gene lookup returns CDR1 LGHNA and CDR2 YSLEER. The length of the CDR3 is 16 residues. V was pared by 0 bases and J by 0 bases, with 11 bases between. CDR3 amino acids: CASSQDSDKTNYGYTF. CDR3 DNA sequence: TGCGCCAGCAGCCAAGATTCGGACAAGACTAACTATGGCTACACCTTC.

V and J are TRBV29-1 and TRBJ2-1; 9 positions agree with TRBD2. Germline-derived CDR1 and CDR2 are SQVTM and ANQGSEA. The J segment lost 6 bases and the V segment lost 4 bases, leaving 19 bases of the junction unmatched. The CDR3 is 18 residues long. The chain's CDR3 is CSVAYIYAGGKTTNEQFF. The CDR3, as DNA: TGCAGCGTTGCTTATATCTACGCGGGGGGGAAAACGACCAATGAGCAGTTCTTC.

J is TRBJ2-3 and V is TRBV5-1, with TRBD1 matching 9 bases. This CDR3 has 17 residues. J was trimmed by 2 bases and V by 0 bases; bases with no gene match: 7. Germline CDR1 reads SGHRS; CDR2 reads YFSETQ. The CDR3 region has the DNA TGCGCCAGCAGCTTGGCCCCCGGGACAGGGTTCACAGATACGCAGTATTTT. Its protein product is CASSLAPGTGFTDTQYF. The full variable domain, with the rest looked up from reference TRBV5-1 and TRBJ2-3, is KAGVTQTPRYLIKTRGQQVTLSCSPISGHRSVSWYQQTPGQGLQFLFEYFSETQRNKGNFPGRFSGRQFSNSRSEMNVSTLELGDSALYLCASSLAPGTGFTDTQYFGPGTRLTVL.

CDR3 nucleotides: TGTGCCAGCAGTTTAGCCGACAGGGGCCCCTACGAGCAGTACTTC. Its protein product is CASSLADRGPYEQYF. V is TRBV28 and J is TRBJ2-7; 8 nucleotides match TRBD1. Germline lookup yields CDR1 MDHEN and CDR2 SYDVKM. This CDR3 is built from 15 residues. Unmatched junction bases numbered 5, after V lost 2 bases and J lost 2 bases.

The chain has TRBV7-2 and TRBJ1-5; no definite D call. This CDR3 is built from 14 residues. The germline V gene encodes CDR1 SGHTA and CDR2 FQGNSA. Deletions cut 5 bases from V and 1 base from J, with 9 bases between. The CDR3: CASSLERSNQPQHF. DNA of the CDR3: TGTGCCAGCAGCCTTGAGAGGAGCAATCAGCCCCAGCATTTT.

The V gene is TRBV19, the J gene TRBJ1-1, with no clear D. CDR3 size: 13 residues. Deletions cut 6 bases from V and 2 bases from J, with 10 bases between. CDR1 is LNHDA and CDR2 is SQIVND in the germline V gene (reference sequence). The CDR3 sequence: CASSPGLNTEAFF. In DNA form, the CDR3 reads TGTGCCAGTAGCCCGGGGTTAAACACTGAAGCTTTCTTT.